These T cell receptor beta chains were read from a single sample in a study of response to subunit inactivated influenza vaccine. A single record per CDR3 protein comes from TCRdb applying MiXCR to the RT-PCR reads. Altogether 800,000 or so distinct CDR3 sequences are present, approximately 22% being singletons, with the ten largest covering about 9.4%. The source material was PBMCs from blood, sampled around 5 days after vaccination. These receptors were collected from a man aged 45-60 years who received an inactivated influenza vaccine. Each CDR3 is given with its conserved first and last residue. A D gene is named only where the DNA matches it firmly. Not all rows give a size; the values are once, few, many and, for expanded clones, a class.

v_call	clone_size	j_call	d_call	cdr3_aa	cdr3_nt
TRBV6-2/TRBV6-3	few	TRBJ2-5	TRBD2	CASRTLTKTSGGAKTQYF	TGTGCCAGCAGAACGCTGACTAAGACTAGCGGGGGGGCGAAGACCCAGTACTTC
TRBV28	NA	TRBJ1-5	NA	CASKRAPLNQPQHF	TGTGCCAGCAAAAGGGCTCCCCTAAATCAGCCCCAGCATTTT
TRBV20-1	NA	TRBJ1-1	NA	CSASKQGHTEAFF	TGCAGTGCTAGTAAACAGGGCCACACTGAAGCTTTCTTT
TRBV27	few	TRBJ2-3	TRBD2	CASSTTPFGGGISTDTQYF	TGTGCCAGCAGTACCACGCCCTTTGGGGGGGGGATTAGCACAGATACGCAGTATTTT
TRBV7-3	few	TRBJ2-3	TRBD1	CASSLTSTGDTQYF	TGTGCCAGCAGCTTAACGTCGACAGGGGATACGCAGTATTTT
TRBV12-3/TRBV12-4	NA	TRBJ2-7	TRBD1	CASSLFVLRQGPTEQYF	TGTGCCAGCAGTTTATTCGTCCTGAGACAGGGGCCCACCGAGCAGTACTTC
TRBV4-1	few	TRBJ2-5	TRBD1	CASSHDRVQETQYF	TGCGCCAGCAGCCATGACAGGGTACAAGAGACCCAGTACTTC
TRBV12-3/TRBV12-4	few	TRBJ2-7	NA	CASSLMDRYEQYF	TGTGCCAGCAGTTTAATGGACCGCTATGAGCAGTACTTC
TRBV7-9	many	TRBJ2-7	NA	CASSPFGRTYEQYF	TGTGCCAGCAGCCCCTTCGGTAGGACCTACGAGCAGTACTTC
TRBV18	many	TRBJ2-7	NA	CASSPQGTYEQYF	TGTGCCAGCAGCCCACAGGGAACCTACGAGCAGTACTTC
TRBV20-1	few	TRBJ2-3	TRBD1	CSALPPTGGTDTQYF	TGCAGTGCCCTCCCACCCACAGGGGGCACAGATACGCAGTATTTT
TRBV7-8	few	TRBJ2-6	TRBD1	CASSLTGGRANVLTF	TGTGCCAGCAGCTTAACAGGGGGCAGAGCCAACGTCCTGACTTTC
TRBV18	NA	TRBJ2-7	TRBD1	CASSLKTGMSYEQYF	TGTGCCAGCTCACTAAAGACAGGGATGTCCTACGAGCAGTACTTC
TRBV6-2/TRBV6-3	few	TRBJ2-1	TRBD1	CASSPFSGTGQGNEQFF	TGTGCCAGCAGCCCCTTTTCCGGGACAGGGCAAGGCAATGAGCAGTTCTTC
TRBV4-2	few	TRBJ1-5	NA	CASSQEWSDNQPQHF	TGTGCCAGCAGCCAAGAATGGAGTGACAATCAGCCCCAGCATTTT
TRBV12-3/TRBV12-4	few	TRBJ2-1	NA	CASSLLFYNEQFF	TGTGCCAGCAGTTTGCTCTTCTACAATGAGCAGTTCTTC
TRBV3-1	few	TRBJ2-7	NA	CASSQVEYEQYF	TGTGCCAGCAGCCAAGTAGAGTACGAGCAGTACTTC
TRBV18	few	TRBJ2-3	TRBD1	CASSTGQHTDTQYF	TGTGCCAGCTCTACGGGACAGCACACAGATACGCAGTATTTT
TRBV12-3/TRBV12-4	many	TRBJ1-3	NA	CASSDSFSGNTIYF	TGTGCCAGCAGCGACAGCTTCTCTGGAAACACCATATATTTT
TRBV5-1	few	TRBJ2-1	TRBD2	CASSLAGGGRARNEQFF	TGCGCCAGCAGCTTGGCCGGCGGCGGGAGGGCAAGGAATGAGCAGTTCTTC
TRBV15	NA	TRBJ2-1	NA	CATSRGNEQFF	TGTGCCACCAGCAGAGGCAATGAGCAGTTCTTC
TRBV7-9	few	TRBJ2-5	TRBD2	CASSFGGNKETQYF	TGTGCCAGCAGCTTCGGGGGGAATAAAGAGACCCAGTACTTC
TRBV7-3	NA	TRBJ2-5	TRBD1	CASSTGQGRLETQYF	TGTGCCAGCAGCACTGGACAGGGGCGCCTAGAGACCCAGTACTTC
TRBV6-5	NA	TRBJ2-7	TRBD1	CASSSLGTVYEQYF	TGTGCCAGCAGTTCCCTCGGGACAGTCTACGAGCAGTACTTC
TRBV6-1	few	TRBJ2-6	NA	CASSERFGANVLTF	TGTGCCAGCAGTGAAAGGTTCGGGGCCAACGTCCTGACTTTC
TRBV7-6	NA	TRBJ2-3	NA	CASSLGGRRSTDTQYF	TGTGCCAGCAGCTTAGGGGGACGGAGAAGCACAGATACGCAGTATTTT
TRBV4-3	NA	TRBJ1-6	NA	CASSQGQGLNSPLHF	TGCGCCAGCAGCCAAGGGCAGGGCCTTAATTCACCCCTCCACTTT
TRBV7-8	few	TRBJ2-3	NA	CASSLHQPSVADTQYF	TGTGCCAGCAGCTTACACCAGCCTAGTGTGGCAGATACGCAGTATTTT
TRBV28	NA	TRBJ2-1	TRBD1	CASRTIGTGSYNEQFF	TGTGCCAGCAGAACGATCGGGACAGGGTCCTACAATGAGCAGTTCTTC
TRBV28	NA	TRBJ2-5	NA	CASSPRAGHGETQYF	TGTGCCAGCAGCCCCCGGGCGGGACACGGCGAGACCCAGTACTTC
TRBV7-8	NA	TRBJ2-1	NA	CASSLNQYLGNEQFF	TGTGCCAGCAGCTTAAACCAGTATCTTGGTAATGAGCAGTTCTTC
TRBV7-2	NA	TRBJ2-7	NA	CASSLGGGSRRTYEQYF	TGTGCCAGCAGCCTAGGGGGAGGCTCGCGCCGAACCTACGAGCAGTACTTC
TRBV9	many	TRBJ2-1	TRBD2	CASSVTSGSYNEQFF	TGTGCCAGCAGTGTGACTAGCGGATCCTACAATGAGCAGTTCTTC
TRBV29-1	NA	TRBJ2-1	NA	CSVEGRRTTGNEQFF	TGCAGCGTTGAAGGCAGGCGGACTACGGGGAATGAGCAGTTCTTC
TRBV20-1	few	TRBJ2-7	NA	CSTRDTAYEQYF	TGCAGTACCCGGGACACAGCCTACGAGCAGTACTTC
TRBV29-1	few	TRBJ2-3	NA	CSVDRVPDTQYF	TGCAGCGTTGATCGGGTGCCGGATACGCAGTATTTT
TRBV27	NA	TRBJ2-2	TRBD1	CASSLWDRLSNTGELFF	TGTGCCAGCAGTTTATGGGACAGATTATCGAACACCGGGGAGCTGTTTTTT
TRBV29-1	few	TRBJ2-2	NA	CSVVSPDTGELFF	TGCAGCGTTGTATCCCCGGACACCGGGGAGCTGTTTTTT
TRBV3-1	NA	TRBJ2-7	TRBD2	CASSQDIGGRALRNEQYF	TGTGCCAGCAGCCAAGATATCGGCGGGAGGGCCCTTAGGAACGAGCAGTACTTC
TRBV20-1	NA	TRBJ1-2	TRBD1	CSARAGQAYGYTF	TGCAGTGCTAGGGCGGGACAGGCCTATGGCTACACCTTC
TRBV27	NA	TRBJ2-5	NA	CASSLYGPRETQYF	TGTGCCAGCAGTTTATATGGGCCGCGGGAGACCCAGTACTTC
TRBV6-4	NA	TRBJ2-1	TRBD2	CASSRLAGGPSSSYNEQFF	TGTGCCAGCAGTCGACTAGCGGGAGGGCCTTCCTCCTCCTACAATGAGCAGTTCTTC
TRBV20-1	few	TRBJ2-1	NA	CSAGWGNEQFF	TGCAGTGCCGGATGGGGCAATGAGCAGTTCTTC
TRBV28	NA	TRBJ2-7	TRBD1	CASSLLDRGRSSYEQYF	TGTGCCAGCAGTTTATTGGACAGGGGGCGTAGTTCCTACGAGCAGTACTTC
TRBV7-9	NA	TRBJ2-7	TRBD2	CASSLGSPSGTKHEQYF	TGTGCCAGCAGCTTAGGATCTCCTTCCGGGACTAAGCACGAGCAGTACTTC
TRBV9	many	TRBJ1-5	TRBD1	CASSVDSGQGQPQHF	TGTGCCAGCAGCGTAGATTCGGGACAGGGTCAGCCCCAGCATTTT
TRBV20-1	few	TRBJ1-1	NA	CSAWTDSNTEAFF	TGCAGTGCCTGGACGGACTCGAACACTGAAGCTTTCTTT
TRBV20-1	NA	TRBJ2-1	TRBD2	CSAIQRSGGGYNEQFF	TGCAGTGCTATTCAGAGGAGCGGGGGCGGATACAATGAGCAGTTCTTC
TRBV6-5	few	TRBJ2-5	NA	CASSYLGGRETQYF	TGTGCCAGCAGTTACTTAGGGGGAAGGGAGACCCAGTACTTC
TRBV12-3/TRBV12-4	NA	TRBJ2-3	NA	CASSPTEYTQYF	TGTGCCAGCAGTCCGACGGAGTATACGCAGTATTTT
TRBV20-1	few	TRBJ2-1	NA	CSARDPGSSSYNEQFF	TGCAGTGCTAGAGATCCGGGCAGCTCATCCTACAATGAGCAGTTCTTC
TRBV10-3	NA	TRBJ2-7	TRBD1	CAISGGTGYYEQYF	TGTGCCATCAGTGGGGGGACAGGATACTACGAGCAGTACTTC
TRBV5-1	NA	TRBJ2-7	TRBD1	CASSSTDRDKLEQYF	TGCGCCAGCAGCTCTACGGACAGGGATAAGCTCGAGCAGTACTTC